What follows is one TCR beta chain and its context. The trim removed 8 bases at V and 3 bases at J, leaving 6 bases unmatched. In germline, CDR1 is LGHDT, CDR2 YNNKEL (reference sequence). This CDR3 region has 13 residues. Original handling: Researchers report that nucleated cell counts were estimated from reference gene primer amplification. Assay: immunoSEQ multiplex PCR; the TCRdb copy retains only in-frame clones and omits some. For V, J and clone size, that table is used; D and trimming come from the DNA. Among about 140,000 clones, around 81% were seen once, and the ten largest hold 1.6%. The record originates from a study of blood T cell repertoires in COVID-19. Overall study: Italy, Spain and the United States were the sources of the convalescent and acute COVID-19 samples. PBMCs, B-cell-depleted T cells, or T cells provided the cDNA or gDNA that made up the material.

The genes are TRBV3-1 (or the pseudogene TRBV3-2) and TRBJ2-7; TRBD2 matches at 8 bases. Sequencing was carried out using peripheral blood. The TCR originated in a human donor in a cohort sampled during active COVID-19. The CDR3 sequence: CASGTSGRYEQYF. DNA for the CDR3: TGTGCCAGCGGAACTAGCGGACGCTACGAGCAGTACTTC.